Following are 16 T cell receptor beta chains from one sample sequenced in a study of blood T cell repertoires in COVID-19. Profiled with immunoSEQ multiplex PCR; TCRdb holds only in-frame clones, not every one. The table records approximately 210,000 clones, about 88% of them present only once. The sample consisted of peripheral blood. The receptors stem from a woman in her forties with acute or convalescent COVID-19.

CDR3 protein: CASSPRTEGAGNTIYF. The CDR3 bases are TGTGCCAGCAGCCCAAGGACAGAAGGGGCTGGAAACACCATATATTTT. The chain links TRBV9 to TRBJ1-3; D possibly corresponds to TRBD1 (6 bases). The CDR3 spans 16 residues. Germline V gives CDR1 SGDLS, CDR2 YYNGEE. Trimming pared 4 bases from V and 2 bases from J, leaving 16 bases between.

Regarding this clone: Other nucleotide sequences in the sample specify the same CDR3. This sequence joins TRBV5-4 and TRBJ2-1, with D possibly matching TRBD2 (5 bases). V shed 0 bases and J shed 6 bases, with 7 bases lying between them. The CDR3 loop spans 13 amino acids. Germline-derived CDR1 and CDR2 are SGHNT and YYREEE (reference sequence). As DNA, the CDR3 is TGTGCCAGCAGCTTGGCAGGAGGCAATGAGCAGTTCTTC. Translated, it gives CASSLAGGNEQFF.

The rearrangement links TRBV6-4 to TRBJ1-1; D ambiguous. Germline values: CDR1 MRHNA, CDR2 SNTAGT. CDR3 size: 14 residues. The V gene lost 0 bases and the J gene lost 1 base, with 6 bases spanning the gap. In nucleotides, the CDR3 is TGTGCCAGCAGTGACTCTGAGGAGAACACTGAAGCTTTCTTT. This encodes CASSDSEENTEAFF.

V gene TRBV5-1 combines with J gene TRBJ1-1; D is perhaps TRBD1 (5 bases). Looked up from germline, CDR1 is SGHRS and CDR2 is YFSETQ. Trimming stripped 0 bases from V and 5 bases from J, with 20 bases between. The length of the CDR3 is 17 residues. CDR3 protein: CASSLGILGQGGTEAFF. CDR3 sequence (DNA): TGCGCCAGCAGCTTGGGAATATTGGGCCAGGGTGGGACTGAAGCTTTCTTT.

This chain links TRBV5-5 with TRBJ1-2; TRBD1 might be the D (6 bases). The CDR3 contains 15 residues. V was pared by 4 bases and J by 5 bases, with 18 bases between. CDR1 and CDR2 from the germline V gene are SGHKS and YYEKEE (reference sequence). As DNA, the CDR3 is TGTGCCAGCAGCCTCACCTCAGGTACAGGGTATGGCTACACCTTC. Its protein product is CASSLTSGTGYGYTF.

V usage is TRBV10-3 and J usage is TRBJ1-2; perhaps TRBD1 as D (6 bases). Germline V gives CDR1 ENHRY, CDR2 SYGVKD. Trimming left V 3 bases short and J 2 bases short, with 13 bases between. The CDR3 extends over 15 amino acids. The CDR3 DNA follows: TGTGCCATCAGTGAAGGCTGGACAGCGAACTATGGCTACACCTTC. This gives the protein CAISEGWTANYGYTF.

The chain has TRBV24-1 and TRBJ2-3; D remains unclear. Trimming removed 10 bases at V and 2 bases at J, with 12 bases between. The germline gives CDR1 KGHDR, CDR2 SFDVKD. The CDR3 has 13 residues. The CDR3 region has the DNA TGTGCCACGCGTAATCCTTTCACAGATACGCAGTATTTT. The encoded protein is CATRNPFTDTQYF.

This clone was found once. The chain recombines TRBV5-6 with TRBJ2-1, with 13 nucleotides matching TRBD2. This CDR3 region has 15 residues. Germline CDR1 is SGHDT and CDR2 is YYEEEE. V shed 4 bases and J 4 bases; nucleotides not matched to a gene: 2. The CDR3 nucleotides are TGTGCCAGCAGCGCGGGACTAGCGGGGTACAATGAGCAGTTCTTC. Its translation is CASSAGLAGYNEQFF.

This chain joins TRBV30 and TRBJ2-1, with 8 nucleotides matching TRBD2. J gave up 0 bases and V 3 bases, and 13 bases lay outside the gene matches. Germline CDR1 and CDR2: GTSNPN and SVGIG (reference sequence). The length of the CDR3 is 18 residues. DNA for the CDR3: TGTGCCTGGAGCGGTAGGGCGGGGGGACTGAGCTCCTACAATGAGCAGTTCTTC. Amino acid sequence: CAWSGRAGGLSSYNEQFF.

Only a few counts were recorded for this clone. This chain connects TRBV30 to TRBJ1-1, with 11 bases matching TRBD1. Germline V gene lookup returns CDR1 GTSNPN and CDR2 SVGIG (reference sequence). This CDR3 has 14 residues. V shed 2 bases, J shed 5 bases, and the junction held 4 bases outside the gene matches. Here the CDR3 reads CAWSRGDRGTEAFF. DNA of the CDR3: TGTGCCTGGAGTAGGGGGGACAGGGGGACTGAAGCTTTCTTT. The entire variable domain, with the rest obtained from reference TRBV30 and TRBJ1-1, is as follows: SQTIHQWPATLVQPVGSPLSLECTVEGTSNPNLYWYRQAAGRGLQLLFYSVGIGQISSEVPQNLSASRPQDRQFILSSKKLLLSDSGFYLCAWSRGDRGTEAFFGQGTRLTVV.

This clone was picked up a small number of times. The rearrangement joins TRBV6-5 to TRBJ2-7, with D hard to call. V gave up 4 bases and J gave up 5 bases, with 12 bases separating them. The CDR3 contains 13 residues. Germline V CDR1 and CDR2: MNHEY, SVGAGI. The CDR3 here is CASSFQVRHEQYV. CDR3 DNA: TGTGCCAGCAGTTTCCAGGTACGACACGAGCAGTACGTC.

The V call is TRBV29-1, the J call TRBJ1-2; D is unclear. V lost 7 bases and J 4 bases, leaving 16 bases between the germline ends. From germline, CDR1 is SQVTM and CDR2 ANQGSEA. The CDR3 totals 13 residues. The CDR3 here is CSAFARGGYGYTF. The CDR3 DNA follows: TGCAGCGCCTTCGCCAGAGGAGGCTATGGCTACACCTTC.

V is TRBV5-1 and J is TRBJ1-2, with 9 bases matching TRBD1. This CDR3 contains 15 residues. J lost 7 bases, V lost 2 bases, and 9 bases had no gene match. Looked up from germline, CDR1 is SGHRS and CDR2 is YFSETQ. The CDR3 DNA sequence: TGCGCCAGCAGCTTAGGGACAGGGAGGCGTGGTGGCTACACCTTC. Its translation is CASSLGTGRRGGYTF.

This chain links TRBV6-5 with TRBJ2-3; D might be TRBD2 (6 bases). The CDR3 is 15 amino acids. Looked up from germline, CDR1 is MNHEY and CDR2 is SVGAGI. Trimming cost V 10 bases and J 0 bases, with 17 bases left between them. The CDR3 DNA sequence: TGTGCCACGGGAGAAGGTATCTTGAGCACAGATACGCAGTATTTT. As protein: CATGEGILSTDTQYF.

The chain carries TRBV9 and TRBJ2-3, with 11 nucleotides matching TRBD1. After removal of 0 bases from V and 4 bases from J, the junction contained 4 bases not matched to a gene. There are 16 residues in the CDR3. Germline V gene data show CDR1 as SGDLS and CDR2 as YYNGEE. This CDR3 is CASSVDGTGGADTQYF. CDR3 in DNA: TGTGCCAGCAGCGTAGATGGGACAGGGGGTGCAGATACGCAGTATTTT.

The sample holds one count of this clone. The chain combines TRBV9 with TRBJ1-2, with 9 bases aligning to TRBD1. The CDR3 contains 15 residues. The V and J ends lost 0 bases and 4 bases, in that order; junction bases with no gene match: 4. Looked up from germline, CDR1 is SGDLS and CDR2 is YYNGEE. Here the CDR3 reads CASSVAGTGTYGYTF. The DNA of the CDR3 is TGTGCCAGCAGCGTAGCCGGGACAGGGACCTATGGCTACACCTTC. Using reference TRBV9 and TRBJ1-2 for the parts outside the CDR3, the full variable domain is DSGVTQTPKHLITATGQRVTLRCSPRSGDLSVYWYQQSLDQGLQFLIQYYNGEERAKGNILERFSAQQFPDLHSELNLSSLELGDSALYFCASSVAGTGTYGYTFGSGTRLTVV.